Detailed here is one TCR beta chain. Antigen: not known. This CDR3 has 13 amino acids. V gave up 7 bases and J gave up 7 bases; unmatched junction bases: 10. Per germline, CDR1 MNHEY and CDR2 SMNVEV (reference sequence). This sample is part of a study of circulating CD8 cells and anti-PD-1 response in melanoma. Study results and caveats: Published repertoire comparisons used only baseline and M1 samples.

Four subsets defined by PD-1 and/or TIGIT were sorted from live CD3+CD8+TCRalphabeta+ cells. Each library started from 15 ng of total RNA using the QIAseq Immune Repertoire TCR panel. TCRdb reprocessed the reads via MiXCR and lists one record per CDR3 protein. The sample consists of more than 200 distinct CDR3 sequences, around 11% of them appearing once. Specimen: CD8+ T cells from PBMCs, collected at baseline or after one month of anti-PD-1 therapy (not recorded which). This receptor was obtained from a human donor with melanoma. The chain uses TRBV27 and TRBJ2-7, with 7 bases matching TRBD2. The CDR3 DNA sequence: TGTGCCAGCACCTCGCTGGGGGAGGGTGAGCAGTACTTC. It specifies CASTSLGEGEQYF.